Each of the 6 T cell receptor beta chains below was sequenced from the same sample in a study of PD-L1 blockade in urothelial cancer. The protocol was immunoSEQ multiplex PCR, while the TCRdb copy is restricted to in-frame clones and leaves out a portion. Of under 130,000 clones detected, around 85% appear once; the ten largest clones hold about 2.2%. The source was PBMCs, collected around atezolizumab (anti-PD-L1) treatment. These receptors all stem from a man aged 45-65 years with urothelial cancer.

The gene calls are TRBV6-1 and TRBJ2-7; D not resolved. This CDR3 is 15 amino acids long. V dropped 0 bases and J dropped 3 bases, with 12 bases sitting between them. Germline V gene sequence: CDR1 MNHNS, CDR2 SASEGT. The CDR3 nucleotides are TGTGCCAGCAGTGAAGCCAGGCCTCAGATCTACGAGCAGTACTTC. Encoded protein: CASSEARPQIYEQYF.

J is TRBJ2-7 and V is TRBV11-2, with D unresolved. Trimming took 5 bases from V and 4 from J, leaving 12 bases between them. This CDR3 has 13 amino acids. Germline loops: CDR1 SGHAT, CDR2 FQNNGV. CDR3 nucleotide sequence: TGTGCCAGCAGCCACGCCGGCGGATACGAGCAGTACTTC. It codes for CASSHAGGYEQYF.

The chain couples TRBV29-1 to TRBJ1-1; 7 positions match TRBD1. This CDR3 contains 14 residues. Germline values: CDR1 SQVTM, CDR2 ANQGSEA. The V gene end was trimmed by 4 bases and the J gene end by 6 bases; junction bases not matched to a gene: 11. The CDR3 sequence is CSVARAPGQPEAFF. The CDR3 DNA reads as TGCAGCGTTGCCAGGGCTCCGGGACAGCCTGAAGCTTTCTTT.

This clone showed up just a few times. Other DNA sequences in this specimen translate into the identical CDR3. The CDR3 reads CASSQEGQGSYEQYF. CDR3 DNA sequence: TGTGCCAGCAGCCAAGAGGGACAGGGCTCCTACGAGCAGTACTTC. V and J are TRBV4-2 and TRBJ2-7, with 9 bases fitting TRBD1. The CDR3 spans 15 residues. The V gene's germline CDR1 is LGHNA and CDR2 YNFKEQ. V was pared by 0 bases and J by 0 bases, with 0 bases of the junction left unmatched.

Only a few counts were recorded for this clone. The chain is built from TRBV7-9 and TRBJ2-7, with TRBD1 as a possible D gene (6 bases). The CDR3 runs 13 residues. V lost 2 bases and J 3 bases, leaving 8 bases between the germline ends. Germline V gene data show CDR1 as SEHNR and CDR2 as FQNEAQ (reference sequence). The CDR3 DNA follows: TGTGCCAGCAGCTTACCCAGGGGCTACGAGCAGTACTTC. Amino acid sequence: CASSLPRGYEQYF.

The chain carries TRBV5-4 and TRBJ2-3; possible D gene TRBD1, 5 bases. Trimming took 4 bases from V and 2 from J, leaving 11 bases between them. The CDR3 runs to 14 residues. In germline, CDR1 is SGHNT, CDR2 YYREEE (reference sequence). The CDR3 loop is CASSPGQATDTQYF. The CDR3 coding sequence is TGTGCCAGCAGCCCTGGACAAGCCACAGATACGCAGTATTTT.